This T cell receptor beta chain stems from a study of Tregs in tolerant kidney transplant recipients. Study observations and caveats: Biological reproducibility was not directly addressed, but technical replication error appeared minimal.

Thawed PBMCs were FACS-sorted into unstimulated CD4+CD25+CD127- regulatory T cells, CD4+CD25- non-regulatory cells, CD4 and CD8 cells. V was trimmed by 5 bases and J by 8 bases, leaving 12 bases between them. There are 12 residues in the CDR3. The germline V gene has CDR1 MNHEY and CDR2 SVGAGI. This table comes from immunoSEQ multiplex PCR, and its TCRdb copy is limited to in-frame clones, with some not included. Among 200,000 to 300,000 clones listed, 80% to 85% were seen once. Remarks on this clone: Its antigen remains unknown.

The sequencing input was CD4+ T cells from blood. The TCR originated in a human donor in good health. The gene calls are TRBV6-5 and TRBJ1-2; no reliable D call. This chain's CDR3 is CASSESGWGYTF. CDR3 DNA sequence: TGTGCCAGCAGTGAAAGTGGATGGGGCTACACCTTC.